These T cell receptor beta chains were read from a single sample in a study of blood T cell repertoires in COVID-19. Assay: immunoSEQ multiplex PCR; the TCRdb copy retains only in-frame clones and omits some. The sample has approximately 670,000 clones, around 89% seen once. Sequenced: peripheral blood. Receptors were obtained from a woman younger than 35 with acute or convalescent COVID-19. Both conserved end residues are part of each CDR3. The order of the fields is clone size, V gene, D gene, J gene, CDR3 DNA, CDR3 protein. D genes are given only for firm matches. The size field is filled for only some rows; it gives once, few, many or a size class.

clone_size: NA; v_call: TRBV28; d_call: TRBD1; j_call: TRBJ1-4; cdr3_nt: TGTGCCAGCAGCAGTGGACAGGTTAACATTAATGAAAAACTGTTTTTT; cdr3_aa: CASSSGQVNINEKLFF
clone_size: NA; v_call: TRBV4-3; d_call: NA; j_call: TRBJ1-5; cdr3_nt: TGCGCCAGCAGCCAAGATCTGGTAGTGAACAATCAGCCCCAGCATTTT; cdr3_aa: CASSQDLVVNNQPQHF
clone_size: NA; v_call: TRBV10-3; d_call: NA; j_call: TRBJ1-2; cdr3_nt: TGTGCCATCAGTGAGTTAAACAGGGCTCCGCTTAATGGCTACACCTTC; cdr3_aa: CAISELNRAPLNGYTF
clone_size: NA; v_call: TRBV6-5; d_call: NA; j_call: TRBJ1-2; cdr3_nt: TGTGCCAGCAGTTACCTACCGACAGGTTCGGGTGGCTACACCTTC; cdr3_aa: CASSYLPTGSGGYTF
clone_size: NA; v_call: TRBV6-6; d_call: NA; j_call: TRBJ1-3; cdr3_nt: TGTGCCAGCAGTTACTCGACAAGAAACACCATATATTTT; cdr3_aa: CASSYSTRNTIYF
clone_size: NA; v_call: TRBV2; d_call: TRBD1; j_call: TRBJ2-4; cdr3_nt: TGTGCCAGCATGAAGGACAGGACCCTTCTAGCCAAAAACATTCAGTACTTC; cdr3_aa: CASMKDRTLLAKNIQYF
clone_size: NA; v_call: TRBV6-5; d_call: NA; j_call: TRBJ1-1; cdr3_nt: TGTGCCAGCAGTTACGGGCTCCGGCAGGGAAGGACTGAAGCTTTCTTT; cdr3_aa: CASSYGLRQGRTEAFF
clone_size: NA; v_call: TRBV5-6; d_call: NA; j_call: TRBJ2-2; cdr3_nt: TGTGCCAGCAGCTTTTCGGACCGAGGGACCGGGGAGCTGTTTTTT; cdr3_aa: CASSFSDRGTGELFF
clone_size: NA; v_call: TRBV9; d_call: TRBD1; j_call: TRBJ1-1; cdr3_nt: TGTGCCAGCAGCGTGGACAGGGGGATGAACACTGAAGCTTTCTTT; cdr3_aa: CASSVDRGMNTEAFF
clone_size: once; v_call: TRBV29-1; d_call: TRBD1; j_call: TRBJ1-2; cdr3_nt: TGCAGCGTTCCCCGGGACAGGGAAAAGTTGGGCTACACCTTC; cdr3_aa: CSVPRDREKLGYTF
clone_size: NA; v_call: TRBV19; d_call: NA; j_call: TRBJ1-1; cdr3_nt: TGTGCCAGTAGTACCCCCCTGTGGCAGGAAGATTACACTGAAGCTTTCTTT; cdr3_aa: CASSTPLWQEDYTEAFF
clone_size: NA; v_call: TRBV6-5; d_call: TRBD2; j_call: TRBJ2-2; cdr3_nt: TGTGCCAGCAGTCCCCTGGGGGAGGGCACCGGGGAGCTGTTTTTT; cdr3_aa: CASSPLGEGTGELFF
clone_size: NA; v_call: TRBV20-1; d_call: NA; j_call: TRBJ2-7; cdr3_nt: TGCAGTGCTCGTGGGCCAAGTGTCTACGAGCAGTACTTC; cdr3_aa: CSARGPSVYEQYF
clone_size: once; v_call: TRBV19; d_call: NA; j_call: TRBJ1-5; cdr3_nt: TGTGCCAGTAGTTTTGTGACTGGTGATCAGCCCCAGCATTTT; cdr3_aa: CASSFVTGDQPQHF
clone_size: NA; v_call: TRBV30; d_call: TRBD1; j_call: TRBJ1-4; cdr3_nt: TGTGCCTGGGCTGGGACAGGGTCAAATGAAAAACTGTTTTTT; cdr3_aa: CAWAGTGSNEKLFF
clone_size: NA; v_call: TRBV6-5; d_call: NA; j_call: TRBJ1-1; cdr3_nt: TGTGCCAGCAGTTCTGCAGCGGGCACTGAAGCTTTCTTT; cdr3_aa: CASSSAAGTEAFF
clone_size: few; v_call: TRBV24-1; d_call: NA; j_call: TRBJ2-3; cdr3_nt: TGTGCCACCAGTGACCCAACCTACACAGATACGCAGTATTTT; cdr3_aa: CATSDPTYTDTQYF
clone_size: NA; v_call: TRBV19; d_call: TRBD1; j_call: TRBJ1-2; cdr3_nt: TGTGCCAGTAGCACACTCGGACAGGGCCCAGGAGGCTACACCTTC; cdr3_aa: CASSTLGQGPGGYTF
clone_size: NA; v_call: TRBV4-3; d_call: NA; j_call: TRBJ1-1; cdr3_nt: TGCGCCAGCAGCCAAGTGTCTAACACTGAAGCTTTCTTT; cdr3_aa: CASSQVSNTEAFF
clone_size: few; v_call: TRBV2; d_call: TRBD1; j_call: TRBJ1-5; cdr3_nt: TGTGCCAGCAGGAGACAGGGGGCTCAGCCCCAGCATTTT; cdr3_aa: CASRRQGAQPQHF
clone_size: NA; v_call: TRBV19; d_call: TRBD2; j_call: TRBJ2-5; cdr3_nt: TGTGCCAGTAGTGCAAGACTAGCGGGGCAAGAGACCCAGTACTTC; cdr3_aa: CASSARLAGQETQYF
clone_size: NA; v_call: TRBV2; d_call: NA; j_call: TRBJ1-2; cdr3_nt: TGTGCCAGCAAGAGCCTCCAGGGTGATGGCTACACCTTC; cdr3_aa: CASKSLQGDGYTF
clone_size: NA; v_call: TRBV5-1; d_call: TRBD1; j_call: TRBJ2-5; cdr3_nt: TGCGCCAGCAGCCCCGGGACAGGGGGCTATGAGACCCAGTACTTC; cdr3_aa: CASSPGTGGYETQYF
clone_size: NA; v_call: TRBV9; d_call: NA; j_call: TRBJ2-7; cdr3_nt: TGTGCCAGCAGTCCGCCACAGGGTGGCGACGAGCAGTACTTC; cdr3_aa: CASSPPQGGDEQYF
clone_size: NA; v_call: TRBV10-3; d_call: NA; j_call: TRBJ2-3; cdr3_nt: TGTGCCATCAGTGAGGGGAGGCCCACAGATACGCAGTATTTT; cdr3_aa: CAISEGRPTDTQYF
clone_size: NA; v_call: TRBV2; d_call: TRBD2; j_call: TRBJ2-1; cdr3_nt: TGTGCCAGCCGGGGGGACCTAGCGGGATACAATGAGCAGTTCTTC; cdr3_aa: CASRGDLAGYNEQFF
clone_size: NA; v_call: TRBV6-4; d_call: NA; j_call: TRBJ2-2; cdr3_nt: TGTGCCAGCAGTTCCGAGGCGGCCGGGGAGCTGTTTTTT; cdr3_aa: CASSSEAAGELFF
clone_size: NA; v_call: TRBV11-2; d_call: NA; j_call: TRBJ1-2; cdr3_nt: TGTGCCAGCAGCCCCGGTCCCCCCCATGGCTACACCTTC; cdr3_aa: CASSPGPPHGYTF
clone_size: NA; v_call: TRBV4-1; d_call: NA; j_call: TRBJ2-4; cdr3_nt: TGCGCCAGCAGCCAAGATGTTGGACACCTTGAAAACATTCAGTACTTC; cdr3_aa: CASSQDVGHLENIQYF
clone_size: NA; v_call: TRBV5-1; d_call: TRBD2; j_call: TRBJ2-1; cdr3_nt: TGCGCCAGCAGCTTGGGGGTCGGTAGCGGGGTGTCCTACAATGAGCAGTTCTTC; cdr3_aa: CASSLGVGSGVSYNEQFF
clone_size: NA; v_call: TRBV23-1; d_call: NA; j_call: TRBJ1-2; cdr3_nt: TGCGCCAGCAGTCAATCGAGAGGGGGAGCAGGTGGCTACACCTTC; cdr3_aa: CASSQSRGGAGGYTF
clone_size: NA; v_call: TRBV7-9; d_call: NA; j_call: TRBJ2-1; cdr3_nt: TGTGCCAGCAGCCCCATCCAGAGACCCCGAGGCCACAATGAGCAGTTCTTC; cdr3_aa: CASSPIQRPRGHNEQFF
clone_size: NA; v_call: TRBV12-5; d_call: NA; j_call: TRBJ1-1; cdr3_nt: TGTGCTAGTCAATTCCAGAACACTGAAGCTTTCTTT; cdr3_aa: CASQFQNTEAFF
clone_size: NA; v_call: TRBV3-1/TRBV3-2; d_call: TRBD1; j_call: TRBJ1-1; cdr3_nt: TGTGCCAGCAGCCCTACGACAGGGGCGAACACTGAAGCTTTCTTT; cdr3_aa: CASSPTTGANTEAFF
clone_size: NA; v_call: TRBV6-5; d_call: TRBD1; j_call: TRBJ1-2; cdr3_nt: TGTGCCAGCAGTTCACCCTTTCGACAGGGGGACGGCTACACCTTC; cdr3_aa: CASSSPFRQGDGYTF
clone_size: NA; v_call: TRBV7-9; d_call: NA; j_call: TRBJ2-7; cdr3_nt: TGTGCCAGCAGCTTCACAGCCCGAGGGAGCTACGAGCAGTACTTC; cdr3_aa: CASSFTARGSYEQYF
clone_size: NA; v_call: TRBV12-3/TRBV12-4; d_call: NA; j_call: TRBJ2-2; cdr3_nt: TGTGCCAGCAGTTTTTTGGGAAATCCAGGGGTGTTTTTT; cdr3_aa: CASSFLGNPGVFF
clone_size: NA; v_call: TRBV27; d_call: NA; j_call: TRBJ1-6; cdr3_nt: TGTGCCAGCAGTTCCCGCTCAGCGAATATTTCACCCCTCCACTTT; cdr3_aa: CASSSRSANISPLHF
clone_size: once; v_call: TRBV6-5; d_call: TRBD1; j_call: TRBJ2-7; cdr3_nt: TGTGCCAGTGGGACAGAACTCTACGAGCAGTACTTC; cdr3_aa: CASGTELYEQYF
clone_size: NA; v_call: TRBV15; d_call: NA; j_call: TRBJ1-2; cdr3_nt: TGTGCCACCAGCAGAGAAACATATGGCTACACCTTC; cdr3_aa: CATSRETYGYTF
clone_size: NA; v_call: TRBV5-1; d_call: NA; j_call: TRBJ1-1; cdr3_nt: TGCGCCAGCAGCTCGGACAGTAAGAACACTGAAGCTTTCTTT; cdr3_aa: CASSSDSKNTEAFF
clone_size: NA; v_call: TRBV21-1; d_call: NA; j_call: TRBJ2-5; cdr3_nt: TGTGCAAACCGGGACAGGGGGCCTCCCGCGAACCCTCAAGAGACCCAGTACTTC; cdr3_aa: CANRDRGPPANPQETQYF
clone_size: NA; v_call: TRBV9; d_call: NA; j_call: TRBJ1-1; cdr3_nt: TGTGCCAGCAGCGCCAGCGCCAGCACTGAAGCTTTCTTT; cdr3_aa: CASSASASTEAFF
clone_size: NA; v_call: TRBV4-2; d_call: TRBD1; j_call: TRBJ1-1; cdr3_nt: TGTGCCAGCAGCCAAGAACGGACAGGGTGGGTCACTGAAGCTTTCTTT; cdr3_aa: CASSQERTGWVTEAFF
clone_size: once; v_call: TRBV5-4; d_call: TRBD1; j_call: TRBJ1-5; cdr3_nt: TGTGCCAGCAGCTTTTTAGGGACAGGCTTCTCCCCACGTCATCCCCAGCATTTT; cdr3_aa: CASSFLGTGFSPRHPQHF